What follows are 27 T cell receptor beta chains derived from one specimen sequenced in a study of cytomegalovirus exposure and HLA in healthy donors. Primers for the PCR totalled 60 Vbeta and 13 Jbeta. Clones were sequenced by immunoSEQ multiplex PCR, and TCRdb holds only the in-frame ones, with some missing. The sample includes 80,000 to 100,000 clones, about four fifths of them seen just once. Sequenced: PBMCs. These receptors all stem from a male donor in good health and CMV-seropositive.

The chain has TRBV5-1 and TRBJ2-7; 7 nucleotides agree with TRBD1. CDR3 size: 16 residues. V trimming: 4 bases; J trimming: 7 bases; junction bases outside the gene matches: 17. The germline V gene has CDR1 SGHRS and CDR2 YFSETQ. The CDR3 here is CASSQPLGGPLLEQYF. CDR3 in DNA: TGCGCCAGCAGCCAACCCCTAGGGGGCCCTTTATTAGAGCAGTACTTC.

The V and J genes are TRBV18 and TRBJ1-6; 8 bases are a match to TRBD1. Trimming at V came to 2 bases and at J to 8 bases, leaving 2 bases not matched to a gene. The CDR3 runs to 14 residues. Germline V lookup: CDR1 KGHSH, CDR2 LQKENI. This CDR3 reads CASSPGTGYSPLHF. CDR3 sequence (DNA): TGTGCCAGCTCACCAGGGACAGGTTATTCACCCCTCCACTTT.

The V and J genes are TRBV10-2 and TRBJ2-3; the match to TRBD1 covers 11 bases. Trimming at V came to 6 bases and at J to 7 bases, leaving 9 bases not matched to a gene. Germline V gene sequence: CDR1 WSHSY, CDR2 SAAADI. The CDR3 consists of 15 residues. The CDR3 is CASSGQGASFHTQYF. CDR3 in DNA: TGCGCCAGCAGCGGACAGGGGGCTTCGTTTCATACGCAGTATTTT.

The chain has TRBV9 and TRBJ2-1, with a weak D call TRBD1 (5 bases). Deletions cut 1 base from V and 3 bases from J, with 11 bases between. From germline, CDR1 is SGDLS and CDR2 YYNGEE. This CDR3 has 15 amino acids. The CDR3 spells CASSVRGAIYNEQFF. CDR3 bases: TGTGCCAGCAGCGTAAGGGGCGCTATCTACAATGAGCAGTTCTTC. Filled out from reference TRBV9 and TRBJ2-1, the complete variable domain reads DSGVTQTPKHLITATGQRVTLRCSPRSGDLSVYWYQQSLDQGLQFLIQYYNGEERAKGNILERFSAQQFPDLHSELNLSSLELGDSALYFCASSVRGAIYNEQFFGPGTRLTVL.

The chain has TRBV25-1 and TRBJ2-3; 8 bases are a match to TRBD2. V lost 1 base and J lost 5; bases outside the gene matches: 8. Germline values: CDR1 MGHDK, CDR2 SYGVNS. The CDR3 sequence is 16 residues long. Here the CDR3 reads CASSESWRGVGDTQYF. The DNA of the CDR3 is TGTGCCAGCAGTGAATCATGGCGGGGGGTCGGAGATACGCAGTATTTT. Using reference TRBV25-1 and TRBJ2-3 for the parts outside the CDR3, the full variable domain is EADIYQTPRYLVIGTGKKITLECSQTMGHDKMYWYQQDPGMELHLIHYSYGVNSTEKGDLSSESTVSRIRTEHFPLTLESARPSHTSQYLCASSESWRGVGDTQYFGPGTRLTVL.

The V and J genes are TRBV5-4 and TRBJ2-7; 8 bases align to TRBD1. The CDR3 is 14 residues long. V lost 1 base and J lost 3; bases outside the gene matches: 3. Looked up from germline, CDR1 is SGHNT and CDR2 is YYREEE (reference sequence). CDR3 loop: CASSLIGQGYEQYF. In nucleotides, the CDR3 is TGTGCCAGCAGCTTGATTGGACAGGGCTACGAGCAGTACTTC.

This chain connects TRBV30 to TRBJ1-5; D unclear. V was clipped by 1 base and J by 4 bases, with 14 bases between them. This CDR3 has 15 residues. Looked up from germline, CDR1 is GTSNPN and CDR2 is SVGIG (reference sequence). CDR3 coding DNA: TGTGCCTGGAGTGATATCCGGGTTGGGAATCAGCCCCAGCATTTT. Protein sequence: CAWSDIRVGNQPQHF. The complete variable domain, with remaining parts taken from reference TRBV30 and TRBJ1-5, reads SQTIHQWPATLVQPVGSPLSLECTVEGTSNPNLYWYRQAAGRGLQLLFYSVGIGQISSEVPQNLSASRPQDRQFILSSKKLLLSDSGFYLCAWSDIRVGNQPQHFGDGTRLSIL.

This chain uses TRBV2 with TRBJ2-5; 8 bases are shared with TRBD2. J gave up 5 bases and V 8 bases, and 10 bases lay outside the gene matches. CDR1 SNHLY and CDR2 FYNNEI come from the germline V gene. The CDR3 has 14 amino acids. The CDR3 DNA reads TGTGCCAGCCACACTGGACTAGCTGGTGAGACCCAGTACTTC. It encodes CASHTGLAGETQYF.

V and J are TRBV9 and TRBJ2-3; tentatively, D is TRBD2 (6 bases). Per germline, CDR1 SGDLS and CDR2 YYNGEE. This CDR3 contains 15 residues. V was cut by 4 bases and J by 0 bases, with 12 bases left in between. CDR3 loop: CASSKIGTSTDTQYF. DNA of the CDR3: TGTGCCAGCAGCAAAATCGGGACTAGCACAGATACGCAGTATTTT. Variable domain in full (rest from reference TRBV9 and TRBJ2-3): DSGVTQTPKHLITATGQRVTLRCSPRSGDLSVYWYQQSLDQGLQFLIQYYNGEERAKGNILERFSAQQFPDLHSELNLSSLELGDSALYFCASSKIGTSTDTQYFGPGTRLTVL.

CDR3 sequence (DNA): TGTGCCAGTAGTATTGGCGCGGGTATAACTGAAGCTTTCTTT. Translated: CASSIGAGITEAFF. The gene calls are TRBV19 and TRBJ1-1; D unclear. The CDR3 is made up of 14 amino acids. Trimming took 3 bases from V and 5 from J, leaving 13 bases between them. The germline V gene encodes CDR1 LNHDA and CDR2 SQIVND (reference sequence). The whole variable domain, filled in from reference TRBV19 and TRBJ1-1, reads DGGITQSPKYLFRKEGQNVTLSCEQNLNHDAMYWYRQDPGQGLRLIYYSQIVNDFQKGDIAEGYSVSREKKESFPLTVTSAQKNPTAFYLCASSIGAGITEAFFGQGTRLTVV.

This rearrangement joins TRBV2 to TRBJ2-1, with a possible D match to TRBD1 (5 bases). Per the germline V gene, CDR1 is SNHLY and CDR2 is FYNNEI. The CDR3 is 14 amino acids. V lost 3 bases to trimming and J lost 4 bases, with 10 bases between them. The CDR3 nucleotides are TGTGCCAGCAGTGACCGACAGTTTTACAATGAGCAGTTCTTC. It encodes CASSDRQFYNEQFF.

The gene calls are TRBV6-5 and TRBJ1-2; D is possibly TRBD1 (5 bases). Deletions cut 8 bases from V and 8 bases from J, with 21 bases between. The germline gives CDR1 MNHEY, CDR2 SVGAGI. The CDR3 contains 14 residues. CDR3 in DNA: TGTGCCAGCCGGATTAGGGCAGGGCAAGGCGGCTACACCTTC. It translates to CASRIRAGQGGYTF.

The chain joins TRBV6-6 to TRBJ1-1; D is undetermined. Per germline, CDR1 MNHNY and CDR2 SVGAGI (reference sequence). The CDR3 covers 15 residues. V was clipped by 6 bases and J by 1 base, with 15 bases between them. The DNA for the CDR3 is TGTGCCAGCAGGGACTTCTTTGACTCGAACACTGAAGCTTTCTTT. This sequence encodes CASRDFFDSNTEAFF.

The chain links TRBV9 to TRBJ1-1; 9 bases are shared with TRBD1. In germline, CDR1 is SGDLS, CDR2 YYNGEE. The CDR3 extends over 19 amino acids. Trimming at V came to 1 base and at J to 1 base, leaving 14 bases not matched to a gene. The CDR3 reads CASSVSGKGQGFPNTEAFF. CDR3 nucleotide sequence: TGTGCCAGCAGCGTATCCGGTAAGGGACAGGGTTTTCCGAACACTGAAGCTTTCTTT.

There are a few counts of this clone. The rearrangement uses TRBV5-1 and TRBJ2-7; no definite D call. The CDR3 has 14 amino acids. The germline V and J ends were trimmed by 0 bases and 6 bases, with 13 bases remaining between them. The germline gives CDR1 SGHRS, CDR2 YFSETQ. The CDR3 DNA sequence: TGCGCCAGCAGCTTGGAAAAACCGCCGGGCGAGCAGTACTTC. This gives the protein CASSLEKPPGEQYF.

The chain links TRBV6-5 to TRBJ1-2, with 9 bases identical to TRBD1. V gave up 5 bases and J gave up 0 bases; unmatched junction bases: 1. The length of the CDR3 is 14 residues. In germline, CDR1 is MNHEY, CDR2 SVGAGI. The CDR3 loop is CASSRQGANYGYTF. The CDR3 DNA follows: TGTGCCAGCAGTAGACAGGGGGCTAACTATGGCTACACCTTC.

The chain is built from TRBV7-2 and TRBJ2-3; 8 bases align to TRBD2. J gave up 0 bases and V 2 bases, and 7 bases lay outside the gene matches. CDR1 is SGHTA and CDR2 is FQGNSA in the germline V gene. CDR3 length equals 17 residues. CDR3 region: CASSLFSAGGSTDTQYF. As DNA, the CDR3 is TGTGCCAGCAGCTTATTTAGCGCGGGGGGAAGCACAGATACGCAGTATTTT. The full variable domain, in which reference TRBV7-2 and TRBJ2-3 provide the parts outside the CDR3, is GAGVSQSPSNKVTEKGKDVELRCDPISGHTALYWYRQSLGQGLEFLIYFQGNSAPDKSGLPSDRFSAERTGGSVSTLTIQRTQQEDSAVYLCASSLFSAGGSTDTQYFGPGTRLTVL.

The chain combines TRBV5-1 with TRBJ1-5; D ambiguous. This CDR3 is built from 15 residues. The germline V and J ends were trimmed by 5 bases and 0 bases, with 12 bases remaining between them. Germline lookup yields CDR1 SGHRS and CDR2 YFSETQ. The CDR3: CASREEGDSNQPQHF. The CDR3 bases are TGCGCCAGCAGGGAGGAGGGTGATAGCAATCAGCCCCAGCATTTT.

The J gene is TRBJ2-7, the V gene TRBV19; TRBD1 matches at 8 bases. The CDR3 runs to 14 residues. V dropped 5 bases and J dropped 4; count of bases not matched to a gene: 7. From germline, CDR1 is LNHDA and CDR2 SQIVND (reference sequence). CDR3 nucleotide sequence: TGTGCCAGTAGTGTGGGACAGGCTCCTTACGAGCAGTACTTC. Its protein product is CASSVGQAPYEQYF.

This rearrangement joins TRBV28 to TRBJ1-6; D may be TRBD1 (6 bases). The germline V and J ends were trimmed by 3 bases and 9 bases, with 12 bases remaining between them. This CDR3 is built from 14 residues. The germline V gene has CDR1 MDHEN and CDR2 SYDVKM. CDR3 coding DNA: TGTGCCAGCAGTTTTCCAGGGGAGAGTTCACCCCTCCACTTT. Amino acids: CASSFPGESSPLHF.

The CDR3: CASSQLGQSSYNSPLHF. The DNA of the CDR3 is TGCGCCAGCAGCCAATTAGGACAGAGCTCCTATAATTCACCCCTCCACTTT. The genes are TRBV4-1 and TRBJ1-6, with D perhaps matching TRBD1 (6 bases). From germline, CDR1 is MGHRA and CDR2 YSYEKL. The CDR3 contains 17 residues. The V gene lost 2 bases and the J gene lost 0 bases, with 11 bases spanning the gap.

The chain combines TRBV5-4 with TRBJ2-5; 7 bases line up with TRBD2. The J segment lost 9 bases and the V segment lost 4 bases, leaving 9 bases of the junction unmatched. The CDR3 is 13 amino acids. Germline CDR1 reads SGHNT; CDR2 reads YYREEE (reference sequence). The CDR3 sequence is CASSPLADEAQYF. The CDR3 coding sequence is TGTGCCAGCAGCCCTCTAGCGGATGAGGCCCAGTACTTC. Based on the CDR3 plus reference TRBV5-4 and TRBJ2-5, the full variable domain is ETGVTQSPTHLIKTRGQQVTLRCSSQSGHNTVSWYQQALGQGPQFIFQYYREEENGRGNFPPRFSGLQFPNYSSELNVNALELDDSALYLCASSPLADEAQYFGPGTRLLVL.

The chain employs TRBV5-1 and TRBJ2-2; 16 nucleotides line up with TRBD2. The CDR3 has 18 residues. Germline lookup yields CDR1 SGHRS and CDR2 YFSETQ. Germline trimming cut 4 bases from V and 5 bases from J; bases unmatched to any gene: 8. The CDR3, as DNA: TGCGCCAGCAGCCTGGGACTAGCGGGGGGGCCAGGTACCGGGGAGCTGTTTTTT. Protein product: CASSLGLAGGPGTGELFF.

The rearrangement uses TRBV5-6 and TRBJ1-2, with 8 nucleotides matching TRBD1. Germline assignment: CDR1 SGHDT and CDR2 YYEEEE. V shed 4 bases and J 3 bases; nucleotides not matched to a gene: 5. The CDR3 runs to 14 residues. In DNA, the CDR3 is TGTGCCAGCAGCCCCAAGACAGGGGACTATGGCTACACCTTC. Translated, it gives CASSPKTGDYGYTF.

This rearrangement joins TRBV5-1 to TRBJ2-2, with 11 bases matching TRBD2. The CDR3 length is 14 residues. V dropped 1 base and J dropped 10; count of bases not matched to a gene: 3. Per germline, CDR1 SGHRS and CDR2 YFSETQ. The CDR3 spells CASSLTSGGQELFF. The DNA of the CDR3 is TGCGCCAGCAGCTTGACTAGCGGGGGTCAGGAGCTGTTTTTT. Complete variable domain (other parts from reference TRBV5-1 and TRBJ2-2): KAGVTQTPRYLIKTRGQQVTLSCSPISGHRSVSWYQQTPGQGLQFLFEYFSETQRNKGNFPGRFSGRQFSNSRSEMNVSTLELGDSALYLCASSLTSGGQELFFGEGSRLTVL.

The rearrangement joins TRBV7-2 to TRBJ1-1; D not certain. V was cut by 4 bases and J by 4 bases, with 10 bases left in between. The CDR3 contains 13 residues. CDR1 is SGHTA, CDR2 FQGNSA, per germline. The CDR3 loop is CASSSSVSTEAFF. As DNA, the CDR3 is TGTGCCAGCAGCTCCTCGGTTTCCACTGAAGCTTTCTTT.

V usage is TRBV7-2 and J usage is TRBJ2-1; D possibly corresponds to TRBD1 (6 bases). Germline-derived CDR1 and CDR2 are SGHTA and FQGNSA. Deletions cut 1 base from V and 9 bases from J, with 7 bases between. The CDR3 spans 12 residues. DNA for the CDR3: TGTGCCAGCAGCTTAGGAGGGGGTGAGCAGTTCTTC. This translates into CASSLGGGEQFF.